The TCR beta chain described here comes from a study of cytomegalovirus exposure and HLA in healthy donors. Generated by immunoSEQ multiplex PCR, the TCRdb table keeps only in-frame clones and is missing some. The data hold some 320,000 clones, with about nine tenths observed a single time. Germline V gives CDR1 GTSNPN, CDR2 SVGIG (reference sequence). Deletions cut 3 bases from V and 5 bases from J, with 10 bases between. The CDR3 spans 12 residues. Study conclusions and caveats: Despite most TCR sequences being rare, some public TCRs occurred in many donors.

This clone was observed a few times. What it binds is unknown. Sequenced sample: PBMCs. The chain recombines TRBV30 with TRBJ1-1, with a tentative D call TRBD1 (5 bases). The receptor was isolated from a woman younger than 45 in good health and CMV-seropositive. The CDR3 sequence is CAWREGYTEAFF. DNA of the CDR3: TGTGCCTGGAGAGAGGGGTATACTGAAGCTTTCTTT.